The clone carrying this T cell receptor beta chain was detected many times. Its specificity is unknown. This sample was taken from a study of T cells in Graves' hyperthyroidism and ophthalmopathy. Study observations and caveats: Most thyroid clonotypes expanded above 0.001 were also detected in blood. It was a median about 6.5 months before onset that the model predicted ophthalmopathy.

Newly diagnosed hyperthyroidism, duration under 2 months, in patients aged 18 to 65. Exclusion criteria comprised uncontrolled infection, other autoimmune disease, pregnancy or lactation. The J segment lost 5 bases and the V segment lost 5 bases, leaving 6 bases of the junction unmatched. The CDR3 is made up of 14 amino acids. Per the germline V gene, CDR1 is SGHTA and CDR2 is FQGTGA. Amplification of TCR beta CDR3 regions used RNA as the template. First-round RT-PCR of the TCR CDR3 relied on the HTBI primer set. TCRdb independently ran MiXCR on the multiplex PCR reads; one entry per CDR3 protein. In the table there are hundreds of thousands of distinct CDR3 sequences, 15% to 20% of which are singletons.

The receptor's source is a woman aged 25 to 39 with Graves' hyperthyroidism. Sequences were obtained from blood. This chain connects TRBV7-3 to TRBJ2-1, with TRBD1 matching over 7 bases. CDR3 in DNA: TGTGCCAGCAGCGCCTACAGGGGTGACAATGAGCAGTTCTTC. It yields the protein CASSAYRGDNEQFF.